The 5 T cell receptor beta chains in this list originate from one sample, sequenced in a study of shared clonotypes between healthy human individuals. TCRdb's table, derived via immunoSEQ multiplex PCR, lists solely in-frame clones and lacks some. The table shows around 700,000 clones, with over 65% occurring only once. The sequencing sample was made of memory CD4+ T cells sorted from blood. Subset here: CD45RA-negative fraction. These receptors were obtained from a woman in her twenties or thirties in good health.

The CDR3 sequence is CASHWTSGTPSSYNEQFF. The CDR3 DNA reads TGTGCCAGCCACTGGACTAGCGGGACCCCCAGCTCCTACAATGAGCAGTTCTTC. The chain has TRBV28 and TRBJ2-1; 12 positions match TRBD2. This CDR3 spans 18 amino acids. V shed 8 bases, J shed 0 bases, and the junction held 11 bases outside the gene matches. Germline CDR1 MDHEN, CDR2 SYDVKM.

The chain is built from TRBV11-2 and TRBJ2-1; D is uncertain. In germline, CDR1 is SGHAT, CDR2 FQNNGV. The CDR3 sequence is 13 residues long. V was pared by 5 bases and J by 7 bases, with 12 bases between. The CDR3 loop reads CASSPREWNEQFF. CDR3 sequence (DNA): TGTGCCAGCAGCCCGCGCGAGTGGAATGAGCAGTTCTTC.

The V and J genes are TRBV20-1 and TRBJ1-5; D is uncertain. Trimming took off 6 bases at V and 6 bases at J, with 9 bases between the two ends. Germline CDR1 DFQATT, CDR2 SNEGSKA (reference sequence). The CDR3 has 11 amino acids. CDR3: CSATGSQPQHF. CDR3 coding DNA: TGCAGTGCCACCGGGTCTCAGCCCCAGCATTTT.

J is TRBJ2-3 and V is TRBV19; unclear D gene. V gave up 1 base and J gave up 1 base, with 6 bases separating them. The CDR3 sequence is 14 residues long. Germline V CDR1 and CDR2: LNHDA, SQIVND (reference sequence). The CDR3 sequence: CASSIADRTDTQYF. The CDR3, as DNA: TGTGCCAGTAGTATAGCCGACCGCACAGATACGCAGTATTTT.

The genes are TRBV20-1 and TRBJ2-1; D gene unclear. From germline, CDR1 is DFQATT and CDR2 SNEGSKA (reference sequence). The CDR3 sequence is 11 residues long. With 6 bases removed from V and 5 bases from J, the gap between germline ends came to 8 bases. The CDR3 region has the DNA TGCAGTGCCCCAGAACACAATGAGCAGTTCTTC. Translating it yields CSAPEHNEQFF.